These T cell receptor beta chains were read from a single sample in a study of CD8+CD57+ T cells in acquired aplastic anemia. One entry per CDR3 protein results from TCRdb running MiXCR on the reads. The table shows 200,000 to 250,000 distinct CDR3 sequences, with 61% occurring only once. The sample taken for sequencing was sorted CD4+, CD8+, or CD8+CD57+ T cells (not recorded which) from PBMCs. All receptors come from a human donor in good health. The CDR3 runs from the conserved cysteine through the conserved F or W. A D gene is named only where the DNA matches it firmly. For some rows the clone size is stated as once, few or many, or as a class when expanded; others skip it.

V	size	J	D	CDR3	DNA
TRBV7-2	NA	TRBJ2-4	NA	CASSLGGDPRNQYF	TGTGCCAGCAGCTTAGGAGGGGACCCTCGCAATCAGTACTTC
TRBV6-1	NA	TRBJ1-6	NA	CASSQNSPLHF	TGTGCCAGCTCGCAGAATTCACCCCTCCACTTT
TRBV7-2	once	TRBJ2-2	TRBD2	CASSLGGLAGDTGELFF	TGTGCCAGCAGCTTAGGAGGACTAGCGGGAGACACCGGGGAGCTGTTTTTT
TRBV7-6	NA	TRBJ2-7	NA	CASSLAGRDGSYEQYF	TGTGCCAGCAGCTTAGCGGGGCGAGATGGCTCCTACGAGCAGTACTTC
TRBV20-1	NA	TRBJ2-3	TRBD2	CSARALAGEGTQYF	TGCAGTGCGAGAGCACTAGCGGGAGAGGGTACGCAGTATTTT
TRBV7-6	many	TRBJ1-2	NA	CASSLLRDPEGGAAGYTF	TGTGCCAGCAGCTTACTCCGGGATCCAGAGGGGGGGGCAGCTGGCTACACCTTC
TRBV20-1	NA	TRBJ2-1	TRBD2	CSARRVTGLAGLNNEQFF	TGCAGTGCTAGAAGGGTAACGGGACTAGCGGGACTGAACAATGAGCAGTTCTTC
TRBV15	NA	TRBJ2-5	NA	CATNTDSKETQYF	TGTGCCACCAATACAGACAGCAAAGAGACCCAGTACTTC
TRBV7-7	few	TRBJ2-2	NA	CASSLAFTGELFF	TGTGCTAGCAGCTTAGCTTTTACCGGGGAGCTGTTTTTT
TRBV5-4	NA	TRBJ1-6	NA	CASSLSTGWALHF	TGTGCCAGCAGCCTTTCGACAGGTTGGGCCCTCCACTTT
TRBV6-6	many	TRBJ2-1	TRBD2	CASSTGTSAYNEQFF	TGTGCCAGCAGTACCGGGACTAGCGCCTACAATGAGCAGTTCTTC
TRBV20-1	many	TRBJ1-1	NA	CSARGTKDYTEAFF	TGCAGTGCTCGCGGGACGAAGGATTACACTGAAGCTTTCTTT
TRBV27	few	TRBJ2-3	NA	CASSPTGTDTQYF	TGTGCCAGCAGTCCGACAGGAACAGATACGCAGTATTTT
TRBV7-9	NA	TRBJ2-5	NA	CASSQTAETQYF	TGTGCCAGCAGCCAGACAGCTGAGACCCAGTACTTC
TRBV29-1	few	TRBJ1-2	TRBD1	CSVEGAGTGADYGYTF	TGCAGCGTTGAGGGTGCAGGGACAGGGGCAGACTATGGCTACACCTTC
TRBV9	NA	TRBJ2-2	NA	CASSVYLVTGELFF	TGTGCCAGCAGCGTATATCTCGTGACCGGGGAGCTGTTTTTT
TRBV5-1	NA	TRBJ1-6	NA	CASSLGGVDSPLHF	TGCGCCAGCAGCCTCGGCGGGGTAGATTCACCCCTCCACTTT
TRBV14	many	TRBJ1-3	NA	CASSLKRNTIYF	TGTGCCAGCAGTCTTAAAAGAAACACCATATATTTT
TRBV20-1	few	TRBJ2-5	NA	CSAAAETQYF	TGCAGTGCTGCAGCGGAGACCCAGTACTTC
TRBV12-3/TRBV12-4	NA	TRBJ2-2	NA	CASSPEAGSDILNTGELFF	TGTGCCAGCAGTCCAGAGGCAGGGTCGGATATCTTGAACACCGGGGAGCTGTTTTTT
TRBV25-1	NA	TRBJ2-1	TRBD1	CASSESRGRQFF	TGTGCCAGCAGTGAATCGAGGGGGCGGCAGTTCTTC
TRBV20-1	once	TRBJ2-1	NA	CSAKTRFDYNEQFF	TGCAGTGCCAAGACGAGATTCGATTACAATGAGCAGTTCTTC
TRBV19	NA	TRBJ1-6	TRBD1	CATREDRGFSPLHF	TGTGCCACTAGAGAGGACAGGGGTTTCTCACCCCTCCACTTT
TRBV20-1	NA	TRBJ2-7	NA	CSARVAFSYEQYF	TGCAGTGCTAGAGTAGCGTTCTCCTACGAGCAGTACTTC